Sequencing of this T cell receptor (beta chain) was carried out in a study of T cells in women clearing cervical HPV infection. Assay: immunoSEQ multiplex PCR; the TCRdb copy retains only in-frame clones and omits some. Here the sample table reports tens of thousands of clones. CDR1 and CDR2 (germline): DFQATT, SNEGSKA (reference sequence). The germline V and J ends were trimmed by 5 bases and 5 bases, with 9 bases remaining between them. The CDR3 extends over 11 amino acids. As for this clone: The missing CDR3 end, 3 residues past where the read stops, is filled in from the germline J gene.

This chain connects TRBV20-1 to TRBJ2-5, with D hard to call. The receptor comes from a woman aged 18 to 75 with a cervical HPV16 infection that either progressed to CIN3+ or cleared (not recorded which). What was sequenced was blood buffy coat. The sequenced part of the CDR3 DNA is TGCAGTGCTTCGAACTTGGAGACC. As protein: CSASNLET. The entire CDR3 protein reads CSASNLETQYF.